This T cell receptor (beta chain) was found in a study of blood T cell repertoires in COVID-19 (dated by TCRdb to about 2020). Regarding the research as a whole: The collaborator samples originated in the United States, Italy and Spain and spanned the acute and convalescent phases of COVID-19. The samples were drawn from two sources: the first 160 participants of the ongoing ImmuneRACE study, and over 1,000 subjects contributed by 6 global collaborators. Nearly every sample came with metadata listing a de-identified subject ID, COVID-19 status, age in years and sex. Where HLA class I and class II types were available, the types were taken from metadata supplied by the sample provider, not from assay-based typing. Subjects who had been exposed to COVID-19, were actively infected with it, or had recovered from it provided the deeply sampled blood TCRbeta repertoires that made up the dataset. The repertoires were released in a freely available public database meant as a resource for research on the immune response to SARS-CoV-2. The material from the prospective study consisted of cDNA or gDNA derived from T cells, B-cell-depleted T cells, or PBMCs. Beyond this particular receptor, the publication reports: Clinical and demographic metadata were provided uncurated, with the amount varying by source and participant.

V sheds 5 bases and J sheds 0 bases, leaving 14 bases between their ends. CDR1 SEHNR and CDR2 FQNEAQ are derived from the germline V gene (reference sequence). The CDR3 has 16 amino acids, counting the end cysteine and phenylalanine. This entry keeps only the CDR3 DNA: 48 bases, framed from base 1. With regard to this clone: Its antigen is still unknown. Base qualities are not at hand, and no much larger clone is one base apart.

The immunoSEQ Assay, a bias-controlled multiplex PCR, was used to amplify TCRbeta CDR3 regions from genomic DNA. Per the source publication's procedure: The number of nucleated cells in each sample was estimated from the amplification of reference gene primers within the assay. To quantify the absolute abundance of each unique TCRbeta CDR3 rearrangement, sequence reads were collapsed and filtered. For each sample, productive Simpson clonality was calculated as the square root of Simpson's diversity index across productive rearrangements. The clones in this table, taken by TCRdb from immuneACCESS, are in-frame only. Not every clone is retained; where verified, under half of the shortfall comes from an unresolved V gene, and the cause of the rest is unknown. That table furnishes V, J and clone size, whereas the DNA furnished D and trimming. In all, the sample holds roughly 90,000 clones, and about 85% of those were seen once. The ten largest clones capture around 12% of the sample.

Each collaborating institution followed its own protocols to collect whole blood in K2EDTA tubes. Collaborator samples were shipped for TCRbeta analysis as frozen whole blood, isolated PBMCs, or DNA extracted from either sample type. The rearrangement combines TRBV7-9 with TRBJ2-1; the best D guess is TRBD2, with 5 bases matching. The sample taken for sequencing was peripheral blood. The sequence derives from a human donor in a cohort sampled during active COVID-19. CDR3 region: CASSPWESYSYNEQFF. The DNA is TGTGCCAGCAGCCCTTGGGAGTCTTACTCCTACAATGAGCAGTTCTTC. The entire variable domain, with the stretches around the CDR3 drawn from the reference TRBV7-9 and TRBJ2-1 proteins, is DTGVSQNPRHKITKRGQNVTFRCDPISEHNRLYWYRQTLGQGPEFLTYFQNEAQLEKSRLLSDRFSAERPKGSFSTLEIQRTEQGDSAMYLCASSPWESYSYNEQFFGPGTRLTVL.